This is a list of T cell receptor beta chains from one sample in a study of neurological immune-mediated disorders. TCRdb re-called the 5' RACE reads through MiXCR, storing one row per CDR3 protein. The sample lists tens of thousands of distinct CDR3 sequences; roughly an eighth were seen once. Material: PBMCs. The source is a woman aged 45-65 years with HTLV-1-associated myelopathy (HAM/TSP). CDR3s include the opening cysteine and the closing phenylalanine or tryptophan. A D gene is named only where the DNA matches it firmly. Sizes are listed as once, few, many, or a class for an expanded clone.

V gene,J gene,clone size,D gene,CDR3 DNA,CDR3 protein
TRBV24-1,TRBJ2-1,many,NA,TGTGCCACCAGTGATCTGCTAGAACAGGACAATGAGCAGTTCTTC,CATSDLLEQDNEQFF
TRBV4-2,TRBJ1-4,many,TRBD1,TGTGCCAGCAGCCAAGATGGGCAGGGGGATGAAAAACTGTTTTTT,CASSQDGQGDEKLFF
TRBV10-3,TRBJ2-7,many,TRBD1,TGTGCCATCAGTGCTGGACAGGGGGCCAACGAGCAGTACTTC,CAISAGQGANEQYF
TRBV10-1,TRBJ2-6,many,TRBD1,TGCGCCAGCAGTGAAGGGACAGGGGGCAACTCTGGGGCCAACGTCCTGACTTTC,CASSEGTGGNSGANVLTF
TRBV24-1,TRBJ2-1,many,TRBD1,TGTGCCACCAAGGGACAGGGTCAAGGCTATGAGCAGTTCTTC,CATKGQGQGYEQFF
TRBV12-3/TRBV12-4,TRBJ2-3,many,NA,TGTGCCAGCAGCCCAAGGACTGTTTCTAGCACAGATACGCAGTATTTT,CASSPRTVSSTDTQYF
TRBV7-2,TRBJ2-1,many,NA,TGTGCCAGCAGCTTAATCCATGAGCAGTTCTTC,CASSLIHEQFF
TRBV5-1,TRBJ2-3,many,TRBD1,TGCGCCAGCAGCTTGGCTAGGGGACAGGGACCAGATACGCAGTATTTT,CASSLARGQGPDTQYF
TRBV9,TRBJ2-6,many,NA,TGTGCCAGCAGCGAGGCCCTAGAAGCAGCCCGCTTCAACGTCCTGACTTTC,CASSEALEAARFNVLTF
TRBV5-6,TRBJ1-2,many,NA,TGTGCCAGCAGCGCCCGGGACGGAGTCTATGGCTACACCTTC,CASSARDGVYGYTF
TRBV19,TRBJ2-5,many,NA,TGTGCCAGTAGTTATTCGCCAGGGGCCCTTCAAGAGACCCAGTACTTC,CASSYSPGALQETQYF
TRBV5-6,TRBJ2-2,many,TRBD1,TGTGCCAGCAGCCCGGGGACAGCCGCGAACACCGGGGAGCTGTTTTTT,CASSPGTAANTGELFF
TRBV4-1,TRBJ2-1,few,NA,TGCGACAGCAGCCAAGAAGGTTTTGGGGGAGACTCGTGGGTTCCCTACAATGAGCAGTTCTTC,CDSSQEGFGGDSWVPYNEQFF
TRBV3-1,TRBJ1-6,many,NA,TGTGCCAGCAGCCGGAACAGGGCCGGGAATTCACCCCTCCACTTT,CASSRNRAGNSPLHF
TRBV6-5,TRBJ1-5,many,NA,TGTGCCAGCAGCCCCCAAGGAAGCGGAAATCAGCCCCAGCATTTT,CASSPQGSGNQPQHF
TRBV9,TRBJ2-7,many,NA,TGTGCCAGCAGCGTAGCCGCAGGGGAAACCTCCTACGAGCAGTACTTC,CASSVAAGETSYEQYF
TRBV5-1,TRBJ1-1,many,TRBD1,TGCGCCAGCAGCCAGACCGGGACAGGGAGGACTGAAGCTTTCTTT,CASSQTGTGRTEAFF
TRBV12-3/TRBV12-4,TRBJ2-5,many,NA,TGTGCCAGTTGGTCCCCTGGAGGCCAAGAGACCCAGTACTTC,CASWSPGGQETQYF